This T cell receptor beta chain was recorded in a study of a mutant IDH1 vaccine in newly diagnosed glioma. Turning to the study itself: Treated patients, averaging roughly 44 years, were 62.5% male and approximately 38% female.

Noted time point: baseline, week 1 (first vaccination visit). The treatment denotes: pre-vaccination baseline after standard-of-care therapy. Generated by immunoSEQ multiplex PCR, the TCRdb table keeps only in-frame clones and is missing some. The table has under 65,000 clones, approximately 78% seen once. This CDR3 spans 15 amino acids. The V segment lost 4 bases and the J segment 6 bases; nucleotides outside the gene matches: 3. Germline CDR1 MGHDK, CDR2 SYGVNS. The sequence came from a man between 18 and 29 years old with glioma. Specimen: PBMCs, collected from a glioma patient treated with radiotherapy, temozolomide or both. J is TRBJ2-1 and V is TRBV25-1; 13 bases line up with TRBD2. The CDR3 DNA sequence: TGTGCCAGCAGTGGCCGGACTAGCGGGGGCAATGAGCAGTTCTTC. This sequence encodes CASSGRTSGGNEQFF.